This T cell receptor beta chain was recorded in a study of patients and donors after allogeneic stem cell transplantation. TCRdb passed the RT-PCR reads through MiXCR, listing each CDR3 protein once. Of approximately 430,000 distinct CDR3 sequences listed, 16% are singletons. The CDR3 runs to 14 residues. V was pared by 12 bases and J by 3 bases, with 7 bases of the junction left unmatched. Germline V lookup: CDR1 KGHDR, CDR2 SFDVKD. This receptor was identified in a human donor who was either an allogeneic HSCT recipient or a stem cell or donor lymphocyte infusion donor (not recorded which). It is not recorded whose cells these are; they may come from a transplant donor. The sequenced sample consisted of blood, either unsorted or a sorted T cell fraction (not recorded which). J is TRBJ2-2 and V is TRBV24-1; TRBD1 matches 9 bases. The CDR3 DNA is TGTGCCGCACAACAGGGGGCGGACACCGGGGAGCTGTTTTTT. Translating it yields CAAQQGADTGELFF.